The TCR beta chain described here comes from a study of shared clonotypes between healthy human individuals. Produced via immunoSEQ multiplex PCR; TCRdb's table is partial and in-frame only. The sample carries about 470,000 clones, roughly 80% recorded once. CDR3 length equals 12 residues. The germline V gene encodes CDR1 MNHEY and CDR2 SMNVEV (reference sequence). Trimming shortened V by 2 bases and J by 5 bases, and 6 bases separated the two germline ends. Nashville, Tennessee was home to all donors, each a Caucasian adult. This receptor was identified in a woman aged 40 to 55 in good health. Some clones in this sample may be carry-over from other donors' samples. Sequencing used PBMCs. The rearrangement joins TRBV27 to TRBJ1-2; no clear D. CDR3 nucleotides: TGTGCCAGCAGTTTACGGGGTTATGGCTACACCTTC. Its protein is CASSLRGYGYTF.